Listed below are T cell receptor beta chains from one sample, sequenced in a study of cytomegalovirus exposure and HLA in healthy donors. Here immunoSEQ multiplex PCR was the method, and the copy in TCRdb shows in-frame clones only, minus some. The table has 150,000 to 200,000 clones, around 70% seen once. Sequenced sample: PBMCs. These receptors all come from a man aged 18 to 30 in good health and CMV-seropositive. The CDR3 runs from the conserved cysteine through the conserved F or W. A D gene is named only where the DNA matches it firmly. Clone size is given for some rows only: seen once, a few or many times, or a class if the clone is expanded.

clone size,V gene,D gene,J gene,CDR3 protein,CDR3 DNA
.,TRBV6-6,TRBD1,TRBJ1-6,CASSGSGTGDSSPLHF,TGTGCCAGCAGCGGATCCGGGACAGGGGATAGTTCACCCCTCCACTTT
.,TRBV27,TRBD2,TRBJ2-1,CASSNSGTGDESSYNEQFF,TGTGCCAGCAGCAATAGCGGGACCGGCGACGAGAGCTCCTACAATGAGCAGTTCTTC
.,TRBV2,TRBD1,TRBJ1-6,CASIPGQGLGLGSPLHF,TGTGCCAGCATTCCGGGACAGGGTCTCGGATTAGGCTCACCCCTCCACTTT
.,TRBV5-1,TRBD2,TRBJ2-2,CASSFVSGSNTGELFF,TGCGCCAGCAGCTTTGTTAGCGGGAGTAATACCGGGGAGCTGTTTTTT
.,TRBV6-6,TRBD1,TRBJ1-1,CASSGTGELITEAFF,TGTGCCAGCAGCGGGACAGGGGAATTGATCACTGAAGCTTTCTTT
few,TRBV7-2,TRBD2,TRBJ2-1,CASSLATSGGVDEQFF,TGTGCCAGCAGCTTAGCGACAAGCGGGGGGGTTGATGAGCAGTTCTTC
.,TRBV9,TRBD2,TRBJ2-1,CASSGGSGAYNEQFF,TGTGCCAGCAGCGGAGGCAGCGGGGCCTACAATGAGCAGTTCTTC
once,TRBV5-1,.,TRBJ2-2,CASSLVGGSGELFF,TGCGCCAGCAGCTTGGTCGGGGGATCCGGGGAGCTGTTTTTT
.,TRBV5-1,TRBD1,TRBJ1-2,CASSTSSQGIDYGYTF,TGCGCCAGCAGCACCTCCTCACAGGGGATCGACTATGGCTACACCTTC
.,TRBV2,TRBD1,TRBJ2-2,CASSDSGDRVNTGELFF,TGTGCCAGCAGTGATTCGGGGGACAGGGTAAACACCGGGGAGCTGTTTTTT
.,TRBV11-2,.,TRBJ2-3,CASSPFLLTLAEDTQYF,TGTGCCAGCAGCCCATTCCTCCTGACTTTGGCGGAAGATACGCAGTATTTT
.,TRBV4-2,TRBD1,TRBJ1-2,CASSQGQGDGYTF,TGTGCCAGCAGCCAAGGACAGGGCGATGGCTACACCTTC
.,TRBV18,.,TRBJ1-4,CASSSSGYSANEKLFF,TGTGCCAGCTCATCATCAGGGTATTCTGCTAATGAAAAACTGTTTTTT
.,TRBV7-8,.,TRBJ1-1,CASSLGRVTEAFF,TGTGCCAGCAGCTTAGGCAGGGTCACTGAAGCTTTCTTT
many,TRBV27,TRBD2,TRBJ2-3,CASSFTSGTDTQYF,TGTGCCAGCAGTTTTACTAGCGGCACAGATACGCAGTATTTT
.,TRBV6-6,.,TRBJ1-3,CASSYSENTIYF,TGTGCCAGCAGTTACTCCGAGAACACCATATATTTT
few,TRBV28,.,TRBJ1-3,CASSLSGDLAGNTIYF,TGTGCCAGCAGTTTAAGCGGGGACTTAGCTGGAAACACCATATATTTT
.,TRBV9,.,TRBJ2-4,CASSQSPIGAKNIQYF,TGTGCCAGCAGCCAAAGCCCTATCGGTGCCAAAAACATTCAGTACTTC
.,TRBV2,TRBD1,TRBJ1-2,CASSEDRGFVYGYTF,TGTGCCAGCAGTGAAGACAGGGGTTTTGTTTATGGCTACACCTTC
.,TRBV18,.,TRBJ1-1,CASSPSQANTEAFF,TGTGCCAGCTCACCAAGTCAGGCTAACACTGAAGCTTTCTTT
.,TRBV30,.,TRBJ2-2,CAWRGTANTGELFF,TGTGCCTGGAGGGGGACTGCGAACACCGGGGAGCTGTTTTTT
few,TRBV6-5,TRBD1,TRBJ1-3,CASSSPRDSSGNTIYF,TGTGCCAGCAGTTCGCCCCGGGACAGCTCTGGAAACACCATATATTTT
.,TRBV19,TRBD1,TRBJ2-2,CASSIAVGTATGELFF,TGTGCCAGTAGTATAGCAGTTGGGACAGCCACCGGGGAGCTGTTTTTT
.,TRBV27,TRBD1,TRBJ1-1,CASRSQGAREAFF,TGTGCCAGCAGATCCCAGGGGGCACGGGAAGCTTTCTTT
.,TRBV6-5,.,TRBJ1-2,CASSYSPLGYGYTF,TGTGCCAGCAGCTACTCCCCTCTCGGGTATGGCTACACCTTC
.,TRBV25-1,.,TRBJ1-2,CASREEYGYTF,TGTGCCAGCAGGGAGGAGTACGGCTACACCTTC
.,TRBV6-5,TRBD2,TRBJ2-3,CASRLGLAGTDTQYF,TGTGCCAGCAGATTAGGACTAGCCGGCACAGATACGCAGTATTTT
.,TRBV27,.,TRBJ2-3,CASSSPQDTQYF,TGTGCCAGCAGTTCCCCCCAAGATACGCAGTATTTT
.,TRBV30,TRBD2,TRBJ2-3,CACGGGNEGDTQYF,TGTGCCTGCGGGGGGGGGAACGAGGGAGATACGCAGTATTTT
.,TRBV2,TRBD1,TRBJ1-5,CASRAQGTGSNQPQHF,TGTGCCAGCAGGGCACAGGGGACAGGGAGCAATCAGCCCCAGCATTTT
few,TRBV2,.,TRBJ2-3,CASGGDSRIIDTQYF,TGTGCCAGCGGCGGCGACAGCAGGATTATTGATACGCAGTATTTT
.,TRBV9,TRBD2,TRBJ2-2,CASSATGGDTGELFF,TGTGCCAGCAGCGCCACCGGGGGGGATACCGGGGAGCTGTTTTTT
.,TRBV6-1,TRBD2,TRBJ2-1,CASRRTSGGYNEQFF,TGTGCCAGCAGGCGCACTAGCGGGGGATACAATGAGCAGTTCTTC
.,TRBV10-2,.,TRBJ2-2,CASSESRTAGELFF,TGCGCCAGCAGTGAGTCGAGAACGGCCGGGGAGCTGTTTTTT
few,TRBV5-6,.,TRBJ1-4,CASSLARGASLFF,TGTGCCAGCAGCTTGGCCCGGGGGGCTTCACTGTTTTTT
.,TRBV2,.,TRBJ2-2,CASSVPALANTGELFF,TGTGCCAGCAGTGTACCAGCGTTAGCGAACACCGGGGAGCTGTTTTTT
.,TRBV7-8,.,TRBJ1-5,CASSYMGGIQPQHF,TGTGCCAGCAGCTATATGGGGGGGATTCAGCCCCAGCATTTT
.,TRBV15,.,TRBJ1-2,CATSIKGIGSYGYTF,TGTGCCACCAGCATCAAGGGTATTGGGAGCTATGGCTACACCTTC
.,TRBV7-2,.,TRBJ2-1,CASSLILATDEQFF,TGTGCCAGCAGCTTAATCCTAGCGACGGATGAGCAGTTCTTC
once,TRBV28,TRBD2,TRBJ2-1,CASSLGGVPDNEQFF,TGTGCCAGCAGTTTAGGGGGGGTTCCCGACAATGAGCAGTTCTTC
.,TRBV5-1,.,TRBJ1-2,CASSGGGDGYTF,TGCGCCAGCAGCGGGGGAGGGGATGGCTACACCTTC
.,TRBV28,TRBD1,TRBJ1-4,CASSFGTALNEKLFF,TGTGCCAGCAGTTTCGGGACAGCTCTTAATGAAAAACTGTTTTTT
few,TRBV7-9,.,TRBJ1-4,CASSPGRRGGSNEKLFF,TGTGCCAGCAGCCCCGGGAGGAGAGGGGGGTCTAATGAAAAACTGTTTTTT
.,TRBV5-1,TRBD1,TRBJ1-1,CASSGGQGTNTEAFF,TGCGCCAGCAGCGGGGGACAGGGCACGAACACTGAAGCTTTCTTT
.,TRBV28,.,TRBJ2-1,CASRDSSSYNEQFF,TGTGCCAGCCGGGACTCGAGCTCCTACAATGAGCAGTTCTTC
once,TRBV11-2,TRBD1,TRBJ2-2,CASSKTGQGGGELFF,TGTGCCAGCAGCAAAACGGGACAGGGCGGCGGGGAGCTGTTTTTT
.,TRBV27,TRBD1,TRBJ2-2,CASSPWDREGVTGELFF,TGTGCCAGCAGTCCATGGGACAGGGAAGGAGTCACCGGGGAGCTGTTTTTT
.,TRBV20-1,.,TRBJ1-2,CRPSAGGGYTF,TGCAGGCCGTCCGCGGGCGGGGGCTACACCTTC
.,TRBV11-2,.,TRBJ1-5,CASSEGSNQPQHF,TGTGCCAGCAGCGAGGGAAGCAATCAGCCCCAGCATTTT
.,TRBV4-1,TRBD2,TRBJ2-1,CASSQEPGLAGDEQFF,TGCGCCAGCAGCCAAGAGCCGGGACTAGCGGGCGATGAGCAGTTCTTC
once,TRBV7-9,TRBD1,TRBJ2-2,CASSTTGQGASNTGELFF,TGTGCCAGCAGCACCACCGGCCAGGGGGCATCGAACACCGGGGAGCTGTTTTTT
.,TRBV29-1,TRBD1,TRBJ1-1,CSVRTGGNTEAFF,TGCAGCGTTCGGACAGGCGGGAACACTGAAGCTTTCTTT
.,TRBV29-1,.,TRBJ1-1,CSVEWQGLAEAFF,TGCAGCGTTGAGTGGCAGGGGCTGGCTGAAGCTTTCTTT
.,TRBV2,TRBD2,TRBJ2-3,CASSVGGRASDTQYF,TGTGCCAGCAGTGTGGGTGGGAGGGCCTCGGATACGCAGTATTTT
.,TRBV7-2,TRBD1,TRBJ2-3,CASSTGTGVRWTDTQYF,TGTGCCAGCAGCACCGGGACAGGGGTTAGGTGGACAGATACGCAGTATTTT
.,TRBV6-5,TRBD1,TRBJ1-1,CASRTGQGTNTEAFF,TGTGCCAGCAGGACCGGACAGGGAACGAACACTGAAGCTTTCTTT